A selection of T cell receptor beta chains follows, all from one sample in a study of T cell responses to AZD1222 COVID-19 vaccine. Some clones are missing from TCRdb's copy, which holds only in-frame ones; the method was immunoSEQ multiplex PCR. Of 130,000 or so clones listed, roughly 92% are singletons. The sample in question was peripheral blood, obtained on day 0 of AZD1222 vaccination. These receptors were obtained from an adult in good health. Each CDR3 is given with its conserved first and last residue. A D gene is named only where the DNA matches it firmly. The size field is filled for only some rows; it gives once, few, many or a size class.

>NA|TRBV4-3|TRBJ2-2|NA
TGCGCCAGCAGCCACAGCCAGGGCCCCGGGGAGCTGTTTTTT
CASSHSQGPGELFF
>NA|TRBV29-1|TRBJ1-2|NA
TGCAGCGTCGCGAGGGGCGGGGGCTACACCTTC
CSVARGGGYTF
>NA|TRBV7-9|TRBJ2-2|TRBD2
TGTGCCAGCAGCTTACCGCGACTAGCGGGGACCGGGGAGCTGTTTTTT
CASSLPRLAGTGELFF
>NA|TRBV4-3|TRBJ2-3|TRBD2
TGCGCCAGCAGCCAAGGGACTAGCGGGACGGCAGATACGCAGTATTTT
CASSQGTSGTADTQYF
>NA|TRBV4-1|TRBJ1-2|NA
TGCGCCAGCAGCCAAGACGGCTACAACAACTATGGCTACACCTTC
CASSQDGYNNYGYTF
>NA|TRBV19|TRBJ2-1|NA
TGTGCCAGTAGTATTGGGCAGCCTGGGGGCGATGAGCAGTTCTTC
CASSIGQPGGDEQFF
>NA|TRBV3-1/TRBV3-2|TRBJ1-3|TRBD1
TGTGCCAGCAGCCAAGATCTTACCAGGGGGCTTCTTGGAAACACCATATATTTT
CASSQDLTRGLLGNTIYF
>NA|TRBV18|TRBJ2-2|NA
TGTGCCAGCTCACTGACGACCGAGACCACCGGGGAGCTGTTTTTT
CASSLTTETTGELFF
>NA|TRBV7-3|TRBJ2-2|TRBD2
TGTGCCAGCAGCTTAACTCCGCTAGCGGCGAACACCGGGGAGCTGTTTTTT
CASSLTPLAANTGELFF
>NA|TRBV27|TRBJ1-5|NA
TGTGCCAGCAGCCTACCGGGGAAGCCCCAGCATTTT
CASSLPGKPQHF
>NA|TRBV18|TRBJ1-2|TRBD1
TGTGCCAGCTCAAGCGCCAAGACAGGGAACTATGGCTACACCTTC
CASSSAKTGNYGYTF
>NA|TRBV5-1|TRBJ1-1|NA
TGCGCCAGCAGCTTGGACGATCCGAACACTGAAGCTTTCTTT
CASSLDDPNTEAFF
>once|TRBV12-3/TRBV12-4|TRBJ1-1|NA
TGTGCCAGCAGTTTGACGGGGACCACTGAAGCTTTCTTT
CASSLTGTTEAFF
>NA|TRBV7-9|TRBJ2-5|NA
TGTGCCAGCAGCTTGAGGGAGGAGACCCAGTACTTC
CASSLREETQYF
>NA|TRBV7-2|TRBJ2-3|NA
TGTGCCAGCAGCTCCCGGCGAGAAGCAGATACGCAGTATTTT
CASSSRREADTQYF
>NA|TRBV6-5|TRBJ1-6|NA
TGTGCCAGCAGTTACGATTGGGGTGGTAATTCACCCCTCCACTTT
CASSYDWGGNSPLHF
>once|TRBV4-3|TRBJ2-3|TRBD2
TGCGCCAGCAGCCGGTATCTAGCGGGAGGTAGCACAGATACGCAGTATTTT
CASSRYLAGGSTDTQYF
>NA|TRBV12-3/TRBV12-4|TRBJ2-1|NA
TGTGCCAGCAGTTTCCCGAGTTCGGCTGAGCAGTTCTTC
CASSFPSSAEQFF
>NA|TRBV6-2/TRBV6-3|TRBJ2-1|TRBD2
TGTGCCAGCAGTTCCCTTAGCGGGGAGCCGTACAATGAGCAGTTCTTC
CASSSLSGEPYNEQFF
>NA|TRBV7-2|TRBJ2-2|NA
TGTGCCAGCAGCCCGGGGCGTTGGACCGGGGAGCTGTTTTTT
CASSPGRWTGELFF
>NA|TRBV19|TRBJ2-7|NA
TGTGCCAGTTCCCCGTGGTTTGGAGGGCGGAATTCCTACGAGCAGTACTTC
CASSPWFGGRNSYEQYF
>few|TRBV4-1|TRBJ1-5|TRBD1
TGCGCCAGCAGCCAGTCCGGGACAGGGGGCTTTAAGCCCCAGCATTTT
CASSQSGTGGFKPQHF
>NA|TRBV21-1|TRBJ2-3|NA
TGTGCCAGCGGTCCGGGACAGGGTGGGACAGATACGCAGTATTTT
CASGPGQGGTDTQYF
>NA|TRBV7-9|TRBJ2-1|NA
TGTGCCAGCAGCTTCCCCCCGGGGAATGAGCAGTTCTTC
CASSFPPGNEQFF
>once|TRBV12-3/TRBV12-4|TRBJ1-2|NA
TGTGCCAGCCGCGGGGGTGGAGGGGGCTACACCTTC
CASRGGGGGYTF
>NA|TRBV18|TRBJ1-4|TRBD1
TGTGCCAGCTCACGACAGGGACAGGGCCAGGATGAAAAACTGTTTTTT
CASSRQGQGQDEKLFF
>once|TRBV19|TRBJ1-3|TRBD1
TGTGCCAGTAGTTCAGGGGGGCCTTCTGGAAACACCATATATTTT
CASSSGGPSGNTIYF
>NA|TRBV10-3|TRBJ2-7|NA
TGTGCCATCACCCCCGGGACGGATTACGAGCAGTACTTC
CAITPGTDYEQYF
>NA|TRBV7-8|TRBJ1-3|NA
TGTGCCAGCAGTTCAGGATGGGCTGGAAACACCATATATTTT
CASSSGWAGNTIYF
>NA|TRBV19|TRBJ1-2|NA
TGTGCCAGTAGTCCGGACAGCCGCTATGGCTACACCTTC
CASSPDSRYGYTF
>NA|TRBV19|TRBJ1-2|TRBD1
TGTGCCAGTAAACCCGACAGGGGGTACTATGGCTACACCTTC
CASKPDRGYYGYTF
>NA|TRBV18|TRBJ1-3|NA
TGTGCCAGCTCACCAGAGACAGCTGGAAACACCATATATTTT
CASSPETAGNTIYF
>NA|TRBV9|TRBJ2-3|TRBD2
TGTGCCAGCAGCGCAAGACTAGCGGGAACAGATACGCAGTATTTT
CASSARLAGTDTQYF
>NA|TRBV7-6|TRBJ1-4|NA
TGTGCCAGCAGCCGATACACGGCAACTAATGAAAAACTGTTTTTT
CASSRYTATNEKLFF
>NA|TRBV18|TRBJ2-1|NA
TGTGCCAGCTCACCATTTTCGGGAGCGAACTCCTACAATGAGCAGTTCTTC
CASSPFSGANSYNEQFF
>NA|TRBV7-9|TRBJ1-1|NA
TGTGCCAGCAGCTTAATCTACACTGAAGCTTTCTTT
CASSLIYTEAFF
>NA|TRBV19|TRBJ1-2|NA
TGTGCCAGTAGCCTCCCTGGGGGCAACTATGGCTACACCTTC
CASSLPGGNYGYTF
>NA|TRBV5-1|TRBJ1-5|NA
TGCGCCAGCAGCTTGGCTCCAGGCGGGAGCAATCAGCCCCAGCATTTT
CASSLAPGGSNQPQHF
>NA|TRBV7-2|TRBJ1-2|TRBD1
TGTGCCAGCAGCGCAAGGGTTGACAGGGCTGGTGGCTACACCTTC
CASSARVDRAGGYTF
>NA|TRBV7-9|TRBJ1-1|NA
TGTGCCAGCAGCGGACATTACGAGGTCGCTGAAGCTTTCTTT
CASSGHYEVAEAFF
>few|TRBV11-1|TRBJ1-2|NA
TGTGCCAGCAGCTTAGAAGGGGATTCCGGCTACACCTTC
CASSLEGDSGYTF
>NA|TRBV5-1|TRBJ2-1|TRBD1
TGCGCCAGCAGCTTGGTTACAGGGGGTCTGGATGAGCAGTTCTTC
CASSLVTGGLDEQFF
>NA|TRBV5-1|TRBJ1-2|NA
TGCGCCAGCAGCCCCGGCGGAGATAACTATGGCTACACCTTC
CASSPGGDNYGYTF
>NA|TRBV2|TRBJ1-4|NA
TGTGCCAGCAGGGTTGATAGGGCGATCGGTGAAAAACTGTTTTTT
CASRVDRAIGEKLFF
>few|TRBV5-1|TRBJ2-2|TRBD1
TGCGCCAGCAGCTTGGGGGACAGGGAGGACACCGGGGAGCTGTTTTTT
CASSLGDREDTGELFF
>NA|TRBV7-6|TRBJ1-5|NA
TGTGCCAGCAGCACCAGGACGGGTCAGCCCCAGCATTTT
CASSTRTGQPQHF
>NA|TRBV21-1|TRBJ1-3|NA
TGTGCCAGCAGGCGCGGTTCTGGAAACACCATATATTTT
CASRRGSGNTIYF
>NA|TRBV6-5|TRBJ1-5|NA
TGTGCCAGCAAGCGCGACAGAAGCAATCAGCCCCAGCATTTT
CASKRDRSNQPQHF